The entry below describes one TCR beta chain. V lost 5 bases and J 8 bases, leaving 19 bases between the germline ends. The CDR3 extends over 15 amino acids. The V gene's germline CDR1 is SGDLS and CDR2 YYNGEE. These data come from a study of STAT5B mutations in CD4+ large granular lymphocyte leukemia. Produced via immunoSEQ multiplex PCR; TCRdb's table is partial and in-frame only. The table has about 32,000 clones, approximately 70% seen once. Controls came from buffy coats of healthy blood donors. The TCR comes from a human donor in good health. This chain joins TRBV9 and TRBJ1-4; D is undetermined. Sequencing was done on a sample of CD4+ T cells from blood buffy coats. CDR3 region: CASSVGGSVLEKLFF. The CDR3 DNA follows: TGTGCCAGCAGTGTTGGTGGGAGCGTGTTGGAAAAACTGTTTTTT.